This T cell receptor (beta chain) was sequenced during a study of blood T cell repertoires in COVID-19. The method was immunoSEQ multiplex PCR; TCRdb's version includes in-frame clones alone and lacks a portion of them. This sample yields about 120,000 clones, of which around 77% are seen a single time; around 15% belongs to the top ten. In germline, CDR1 is SGHVS, CDR2 FQNEAQ. The CDR3 is 13 residues long. Trimming removed 1 base at V and 13 bases at J, with 15 bases between. This TCR came from a man aged 60-69 years with active or convalescent COVID-19. The rearrangement links TRBV7-8 to TRBJ2-3; D may be TRBD2 (6 bases). Sample: peripheral blood. CDR3 bases: TGTGCCAGCAGCTTAGATAGACTAGGCATAGAGTATTTT. Translated, it gives CASSLDRLGIEYF.